The 5 T cell receptor beta chains in this list originate from one sample, sequenced in a study of OX40 agonist ivuxolimab in advanced cancers. Repertoires were generated with immunoSEQ multiplex PCR, while TCRdb's copy carries only in-frame clones and drops some. The sample shows tens of thousands of clones, around 86% of them seen only once. This material consisted of CD4+ or CD8+ T cells sorted from blood, taken in a trial of the OX40 agonist ivuxolimab. These receptors originate from an adult with an advanced solid tumor such as melanoma, head and neck, liver or kidney cancer.

The CDR3 coding sequence is TGCGCCAGCGGTCAGAGCTCCTACAATGAGCAGTTCTTC. Protein sequence: CASGQSSYNEQFF. The chain carries TRBV5-1 and TRBJ2-1; D is ambiguous. Deletions cut 7 bases from V and 0 bases from J, with 8 bases between. From germline, CDR1 is SGHRS and CDR2 YFSETQ. CDR3 size: 13 residues.

CDR3 in amino acids: CASSELRNSPLHF. In DNA, the CDR3 is TGTGCCAGCAGTGAACTCCGTAATTCACCCCTCCACTTT. The rearrangement uses TRBV6-1 and TRBJ1-6; D gene uncertain. The CDR3 is made up of 13 amino acids. Germline CDR1 reads MNHNS; CDR2 reads SASEGT. Trimming pared 2 bases from V and 6 bases from J, leaving 5 bases between.

As for this clone: Mismatch with germline at one junction end may stem from a read error. This rearrangement joins TRBV19 to TRBJ1-4; no reliable D call. This CDR3 is built from 9 residues. Germline lookup yields CDR1 LNHDA and CDR2 SQIVND (reference sequence). CDR3 amino acids: CASSITPRF. The CDR3 region has the DNA TGTGCCAGTAGTATAACCCCTCGGTTT. The complete variable domain, with remaining parts taken from reference TRBV19 and TRBJ1-4, reads DGGITQSPKYLFRKEGQNVTLSCEQNLNHDAMYWYRQDPGQGLRLIYYSQIVNDFQKGDIAEGYSVSREKKESFPLTVTSAQKNPTAFYLCASSITPRFGSGTQLSVL.

The V call is TRBV5-1, the J call TRBJ2-3; tentatively, D is TRBD1 (7 bases). Between the trimmed V and J ends, which lost 8 bases and 4 bases, there was a span of 17 bases. Germline lookup yields CDR1 SGHRS and CDR2 YFSETQ. This CDR3 is 14 amino acids long. The CDR3 region is CASTPGGLADTQYF. The CDR3 DNA follows: TGCGCCAGTACCCCAGGGGGGCTGGCAGATACGCAGTATTTT.

V usage is TRBV9 and J usage is TRBJ2-7; 8 nucleotides match TRBD1. Germline CDR1 and CDR2: SGDLS and YYNGEE. This CDR3 comprises 14 residues. V shed 4 bases and J 0 bases; nucleotides not matched to a gene: 3. The CDR3 nucleotides read TGTGCCAGCAGCCGGGACAGGAGCTCCTACGAGCAGTACTTC. It yields the protein CASSRDRSSYEQYF.